Below, 23 T cell receptor beta chains from the same sample are listed, as sequenced in a study of blood T cell repertoires in COVID-19. Assay: immunoSEQ multiplex PCR; the TCRdb copy retains only in-frame clones and omits some. Here the sample spans approximately 170,000 clones, less than 85% being singletons. Source material: PBMCs or T cells enriched from blood (not recorded which). Every receptor here comes from a woman aged 25 to 45 who had recovered from COVID-19.

The V gene is TRBV7-9, the J gene TRBJ2-3; D is unresolved. The CDR3 length is 13 residues. V lost 3 bases and J lost 2, with 6 bases in between. Germline lookup yields CDR1 SEHNR and CDR2 FQNEAQ (reference sequence). Written as DNA, the CDR3 is TGTGCCAGCAGCTTTAGTGACACAGATACGCAGTATTTT. Translated, it gives CASSFSDTDTQYF.

This sequence joins TRBV11-2 and TRBJ1-5, with D perhaps TRBD1 (6 bases). V shed 0 bases and J shed 7 bases, with 10 bases lying between them. Germline loops: CDR1 SGHAT, CDR2 FQNNGV. This CDR3 contains 14 residues. The CDR3 sequence: CASSLDGGAQPQHF. The CDR3 DNA sequence: TGTGCCAGCAGCTTAGATGGGGGCGCACAGCCCCAGCATTTT.

This chain joins TRBV14 and TRBJ2-7; D possibly corresponds to TRBD2 (6 bases). Germline V gene data show CDR1 as SGHDN and CDR2 as FVKESK. This CDR3 region has 15 residues. V lost 2 bases to trimming and J lost 3 bases, with 14 bases between them. The CDR3 nucleotides read TGTGCCAGCAGCCAATACGGGGCTAGCGACTACGAGCAGTACTTC. Its translation is CASSQYGASDYEQYF.

In this sample, this clone turned up once. The rearrangement links TRBV3-1 (or the pseudogene TRBV3-2) to TRBJ1-3; 7 nucleotides line up with TRBD1. This CDR3 has 14 residues. Trimming took 4 bases from V and 4 from J; bases not matched to a gene: 4. Per germline, CDR1 LGHDT and CDR2 YNNKEL (reference sequence). The CDR3 protein is CASSRRTGGNTIYF. In DNA, the CDR3 is TGTGCCAGCAGCCGCCGGACAGGAGGAAACACCATATATTTT.

The J gene is TRBJ2-7, the V gene TRBV28, with 8 bases that match TRBD2. The junction had 4 bases not matched to a gene; V was cut back by 5 bases and J by 1 base. Germline CDR1 reads MDHEN; CDR2 reads SYDVKM. The CDR3 runs 14 residues. The CDR3 region has the DNA TGTGCCAGCAGTGAAAGCGGGAGTTCCTACGAGCAGTACTTC. Its protein is CASSESGSSYEQYF.

The V call is TRBV15, the J call TRBJ1-2, with D maybe TRBD1 (6 bases). Germline lookup yields CDR1 LNHNV and CDR2 YYDKDF (reference sequence). The CDR3 sequence is 15 residues long. Trimming left V 0 bases short and J 6 bases short, with 14 bases between. The CDR3 region has the DNA TGTGCCACCAGCAGAGATATCGGACAGACGGATGGCTACACCTTC. Translated, it gives CATSRDIGQTDGYTF.

The chain links TRBV3-1 (or the pseudogene TRBV3-2) to TRBJ2-3, with D maybe TRBD1 (7 bases). The V end lost 6 bases, the J end lost 5 bases, and 15 bases lay between the germline ends. CDR3 length: 14 amino acids. CDR1 LGHDT and CDR2 YNNKEL come from the germline V gene (reference sequence). CDR3 in DNA: TGTGCCAGCAGTTGGACAGGAGGGGGAGATACGCAGTATTTT. It encodes CASSWTGGGDTQYF.

The V and J genes are TRBV4-1 and TRBJ1-5, with TRBD1 matching 7 bases. V lost 3 bases and J lost 1; bases outside the gene matches: 6. Per the germline V gene, CDR1 is MGHRA and CDR2 is YSYEKL. This CDR3 contains 16 residues. CDR3 sequence reads: CASSHTDRVSNQPQHF. Written as DNA, the CDR3 is TGCGCCAGCAGCCATACCGACAGGGTAAGCAATCAGCCCCAGCATTTT.

The CDR3 DNA is TGTGCCAGCAGTTTGGCAGGGGCGGGCAATCAGCCCCAGCATTTT. Its translation is CASSLAGAGNQPQHF. The chain links TRBV28 to TRBJ1-5; tentatively, D is TRBD1 (6 bases). The CDR3 is 15 amino acids. CDR1 and CDR2 from the germline V gene are MDHEN and SYDVKM. Trimming removed 3 bases from V and 2 bases from J, with 11 bases in between.

For the CDR3, the DNA is TGCGCCAGCAGGGGAGGGGCCCACACAACTAATGAAAAACTGTTTTTT. This gives the protein CASRGGAHTTNEKLFF. The genes are TRBV5-1 and TRBJ1-4; a possible D gene is TRBD1 (5 bases). V lost 5 bases and J 0 bases, leaving 14 bases between the germline ends. The CDR3 extends over 16 amino acids. Germline CDR1 SGHRS, CDR2 YFSETQ.

This chain uses TRBV27 with TRBJ2-7; 11 bases align to TRBD2. V dropped 7 bases and J dropped 2; count of bases not matched to a gene: 13. Germline loops: CDR1 MNHEY, CDR2 SMNVEV (reference sequence). The CDR3 spans 17 residues. The CDR3 DNA is TGTGCCAGCACCTCATCCGGGACTAGCGGTCCAACCTACGAGCAGTACTTC. Translation gives CASTSSGTSGPTYEQYF.

The rearrangement links TRBV6-5 to TRBJ1-6; D might be TRBD1 (5 bases). The V gene lost 2 bases and the J gene lost 9 bases, with 11 bases spanning the gap. Germline values: CDR1 MNHEY, CDR2 SVGAGI. The length of the CDR3 is 14 residues. The CDR3 here is CASSYGGVGSPLHF. For the CDR3, the DNA is TGTGCCAGCAGTTACGGGGGGGTGGGTTCACCCCTCCACTTT.

In the case of this clone: Other DNA sequences in this specimen translate into the identical CDR3. This chain uses TRBV5-1 with TRBJ1-3; no reliable D call. V was cut by 0 bases and J by 0 bases, with 10 bases left in between. Germline V CDR1 and CDR2: SGHRS, YFSETQ. The CDR3 consists of 16 residues. The CDR3 region has the DNA TGCGCCAGCAGCTTGGCGGGTGCCAACTCTGGAAACACCATATATTTT. Translating it yields CASSLAGANSGNTIYF.

The chain carries TRBV18 and TRBJ2-3, with 7 nucleotides matching TRBD2. Germline V gene data show CDR1 as KGHSH and CDR2 as LQKENI. The CDR3 has 16 residues. V shed 2 bases and J 1 base; nucleotides not matched to a gene: 6. The CDR3 region is CASSPEIAGGTDTQYF. CDR3 nucleotides: TGTGCCAGCTCACCAGAGATAGCGGGTGGCACAGATACGCAGTATTTT.

The V call is TRBV2, the J call TRBJ2-2; TRBD2 matches 9 bases. V shed 7 bases and J 7 bases; nucleotides not matched to a gene: 10. Germline V gene sequence: CDR1 SNHLY, CDR2 FYNNEI. The CDR3 has 15 amino acids. CDR3 residues: CASTPTSGRSGELFF. DNA for the CDR3: TGTGCCAGCACACCAACTAGCGGGCGGAGCGGGGAGCTGTTTTTT. The full variable domain, completed using reference TRBV2 and TRBJ2-2, is EPEVTQTPSHQVTQMGQEVILRCVPISNHLYFYWYRQILGQKVEFLVSFYNNEISEKSEIFDDQFSVERPDGSNFTLKIRSTKLEDSAMYFCASTPTSGRSGELFFGEGSRLTVL.

The V call is TRBV19, the J call TRBJ1-4, with 7 bases lining up with TRBD1. The J segment lost 8 bases and the V segment lost 3 bases, leaving 15 bases of the junction unmatched. CDR3 length: 17 residues. Germline loops: CDR1 LNHDA, CDR2 SQIVND (reference sequence). CDR3 region: CASSIKGGGSISEKLFF. The CDR3 DNA reads as TGTGCCAGTAGTATTAAAGGGGGCGGAAGTATAAGCGAAAAACTGTTTTTT.

The V and J genes are TRBV28 and TRBJ1-4; 7 nucleotides line up with TRBD1. The CDR3 runs to 13 residues. Germline trimming cut 6 bases from V and 7 bases from J; bases unmatched to any gene: 5. Germline V gene data show CDR1 as MDHEN and CDR2 as SYDVKM. CDR3 region: CASRGGLVEKLFF. CDR3 DNA: TGTGCCAGCAGAGGGGGCTTGGTTGAAAAACTGTTTTTT.

This clone was detected only once. The chain couples TRBV6-5 to TRBJ2-7, with 7 bases identical to TRBD1. V dropped 9 bases and J dropped 2; count of bases not matched to a gene: 7. CDR3 length: 13 amino acids. Looked up from germline, CDR1 is MNHEY and CDR2 is SVGAGI. CDR3 amino acids: CASGQAGAYEQYV. CDR3 nucleotides: TGTGCCAGTGGACAGGCGGGCGCCTACGAGCAGTACGTC.

This clone was picked up one time. The gene calls are TRBV27 and TRBJ1-2, with 10 bases matching TRBD1. The CDR3 runs 15 residues. The V and J ends lost 8 bases and 4 bases, in that order; junction bases with no gene match: 10. The germline CDR1 and CDR2 sequences are MNHEY and SMNVEV (reference sequence). The CDR3 sequence is CASATGGVSSYGYTF. CDR3 nucleotide sequence: TGTGCCAGCGCGACAGGGGGCGTGAGTAGCTATGGCTACACCTTC.

V gene TRBV24-1 combines with J gene TRBJ2-3; D remains ambiguous. CDR1 KGHDR and CDR2 SFDVKD come from the germline V gene. The CDR3 runs 14 residues. Trimming shortened V by 5 bases and J by 0 bases, and 8 bases separated the two germline ends. The CDR3 nucleotides are TGTGCCACCAGTGTTCCAGGTAGCACAGATACGCAGTATTTT. Its protein product is CATSVPGSTDTQYF.

The CDR3 spells CASSPRSWTSRDEQFF. CDR3 DNA sequence: TGTGCCAGCAGCCCGAGAAGCTGGACTAGCCGGGATGAGCAGTTCTTC. This chain links TRBV7-6 with TRBJ2-1, with 8 nucleotides matching TRBD2. Germline V gene sequence: CDR1 SGHVS, CDR2 FNYEAQ. V lost 5 bases, J lost 8 bases, and 14 bases stayed unmatched. The CDR3 consists of 16 residues.

The chain couples TRBV3-1 (or the pseudogene TRBV3-2) to TRBJ1-5, with D maybe TRBD1 (6 bases). V lost 0 bases and J lost 7, with 10 bases in between. The germline V gene has CDR1 LGHDT and CDR2 YNNKEL (reference sequence). This CDR3 region has 14 residues. CDR3: CASSQDGGQQPQHF. The CDR3 bases are TGTGCCAGCAGCCAAGATGGCGGACAGCAGCCCCAGCATTTT.

The V gene is TRBV5-1, the J gene TRBJ2-7; possibly TRBD2 for D (6 bases). This CDR3 contains 15 residues. Between the trimmed V and J ends, which lost 0 bases and 7 bases, there was a span of 17 bases. The germline CDR1 and CDR2 sequences are SGHRS and YFSETQ. The CDR3 protein is CASSLDVGGRVEQYF. CDR3 nucleotides: TGCGCCAGCAGCTTGGATGTGGGAGGAAGGGTTGAGCAGTACTTC.